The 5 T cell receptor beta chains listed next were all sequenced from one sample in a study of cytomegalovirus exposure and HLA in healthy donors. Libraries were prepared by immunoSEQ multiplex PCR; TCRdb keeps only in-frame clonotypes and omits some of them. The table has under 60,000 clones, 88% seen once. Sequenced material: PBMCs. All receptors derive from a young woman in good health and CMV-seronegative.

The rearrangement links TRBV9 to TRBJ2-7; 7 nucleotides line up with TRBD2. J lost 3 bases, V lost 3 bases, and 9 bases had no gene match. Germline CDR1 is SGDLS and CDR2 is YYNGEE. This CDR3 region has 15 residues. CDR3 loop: CASSASGNPLYEQYF. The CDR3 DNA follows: TGTGCCAGCAGCGCGAGCGGGAATCCCCTCTACGAGCAGTACTTC.

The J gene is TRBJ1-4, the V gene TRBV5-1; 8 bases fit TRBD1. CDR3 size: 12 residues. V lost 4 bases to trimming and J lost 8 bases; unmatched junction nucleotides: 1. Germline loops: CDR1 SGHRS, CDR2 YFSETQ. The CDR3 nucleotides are TGCGCCAGCAGCCGGGACAGGGAAAAACTGTTTTTT. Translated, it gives CASSRDREKLFF.

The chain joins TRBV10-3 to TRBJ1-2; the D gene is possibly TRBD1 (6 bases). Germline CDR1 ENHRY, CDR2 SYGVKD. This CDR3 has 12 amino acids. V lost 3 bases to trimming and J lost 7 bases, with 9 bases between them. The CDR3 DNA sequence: TGTGCCATCAGTGATAACAGGGCTGGCTACACCTTC. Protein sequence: CAISDNRAGYTF.

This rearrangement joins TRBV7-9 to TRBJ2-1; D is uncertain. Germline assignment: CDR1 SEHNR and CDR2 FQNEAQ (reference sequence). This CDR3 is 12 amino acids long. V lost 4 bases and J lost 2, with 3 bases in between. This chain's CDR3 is CASSSAYNEQFF. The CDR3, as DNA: TGTGCCAGCAGCTCGGCCTACAATGAGCAGTTCTTC.

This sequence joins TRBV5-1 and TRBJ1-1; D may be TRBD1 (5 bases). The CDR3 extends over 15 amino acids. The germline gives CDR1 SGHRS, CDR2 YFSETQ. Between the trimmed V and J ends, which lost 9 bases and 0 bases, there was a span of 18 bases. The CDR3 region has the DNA TGCGCCACCGCTGTTGGGGGGAGTTTGAACACTGAAGCTTTCTTT. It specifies CATAVGGSLNTEAFF.